The subject of this entry is one T cell receptor (beta chain). The data stem from a study of T cell changes during pregnancy in multiple sclerosis. Sequencing used immunoSEQ multiplex PCR; TCRdb keeps in-frame clones, though not all of them. The sample consists of roughly 52,000 clones, around 92% of them appearing once. Germline lookup yields CDR1 WNHNN and CDR2 SYGVQD (reference sequence). V was cut by 4 bases and J by 5 bases, with 18 bases left in between. There are 15 residues in the CDR3. The chain employs TRBV10-1 and TRBJ2-7, with D possibly TRBD1 on 6 matching bases. This TCR was recovered from a female donor with multiple sclerosis, enrolled in a pregnancy study. The material sequenced was CD4+ T cells from peripheral blood mononuclear cells, taken in the third trimester of pregnancy. The CDR3 sequence is CASSVHRDIYHEQYF. The CDR3 DNA reads as TGCGCCAGCAGTGTACACCGGGACATCTATCACGAGCAGTACTTC.